These 14 T cell receptor beta chains came from one sample sequenced in a study of shared clonotypes between healthy human individuals. The protocol was immunoSEQ multiplex PCR, while the TCRdb copy is restricted to in-frame clones and leaves out a portion. The sample has some 2 million clones, approximately 95% seen once. CD45RO-negative CD8 cells positively selected for CCR7 made up the naive population, which excluded terminally differentiated effector memory CD45RA+ cells. The sample consisted of naive CD8+ T cells sorted from blood. These TCRs come from a man aged 18 to 29 in good health.

The V and J genes are TRBV19 and TRBJ2-3; D not certain. Germline V gene lookup returns CDR1 LNHDA and CDR2 SQIVND (reference sequence). V lost 5 bases to trimming and J lost 0 bases, with 18 bases between them. The CDR3 has 17 residues. The CDR3 spells CASSGYGTSPSTDTQYF. The CDR3 nucleotides are TGTGCCAGTAGTGGGTACGGCACTTCCCCTAGCACAGATACGCAGTATTTT.

The rearrangement links TRBV9 to TRBJ2-1, with D unresolved. CDR1 and CDR2 (germline): SGDLS, YYNGEE. Trimming removed 3 bases at V and 6 bases at J, with 7 bases between. The CDR3 sequence is 12 residues long. The CDR3 sequence is CASSGAPNEQFF. CDR3 bases: TGTGCCAGCAGCGGGGCCCCCAATGAGCAGTTCTTC.

CDR3: CASSPVAGFSTDTQYF. CDR3 bases: TGTGCCAGCAGCCCCGTAGCCGGATTTTCCACAGATACGCAGTATTTT. The chain has TRBV14 and TRBJ2-3, with D unclear. The germline gives CDR1 SGHDN, CDR2 FVKESK. This CDR3 comprises 16 residues. V was shortened by 4 bases and J by 2 bases, with 16 bases between the two germline ends.

The gene calls are TRBV5-1 and TRBJ2-7, with TRBD1 identical over 9 bases. The V and J ends lost 3 bases and 3 bases, in that order; junction bases with no gene match: 10. The CDR3 is made up of 16 amino acids. The V gene's germline CDR1 is SGHRS and CDR2 YFSETQ. The CDR3 here is CASSWFRQGGHYEQYF. Written as DNA, the CDR3 is TGCGCCAGCAGCTGGTTTCGACAGGGGGGACACTACGAGCAGTACTTC. Combining the CDR3 with reference TRBV5-1 and TRBJ2-7 gives the whole variable domain KAGVTQTPRYLIKTRGQQVTLSCSPISGHRSVSWYQQTPGQGLQFLFEYFSETQRNKGNFPGRFSGRQFSNSRSEMNVSTLELGDSALYLCASSWFRQGGHYEQYFGPGTRLTVT.

V is TRBV4-3 and J is TRBJ2-7; 10 bases fit TRBD1. The V segment lost 1 base and the J segment 5 bases; nucleotides outside the gene matches: 5. The CDR3 covers 15 residues. Germline CDR1 reads LGHNA; CDR2 reads YSLEER. DNA of the CDR3: TGCGCCAGCAGCCAAGGGACAGGGGGTGGCCACGAGCAGTACTTC. Translating gives CASSQGTGGGHEQYF.

CDR3 in amino acids: CASSPPDRVTGELFF. In nucleotides, the CDR3 is TGTGCCAGCAGCCCCCCCGACAGGGTCACCGGGGAGCTGTTTTTT. The rearrangement links TRBV9 to TRBJ2-2; TRBD1 matches 7 bases. Trimming cost V 4 bases and J 4 bases; bases outside gene matches: 7. The CDR3 is 15 residues long. Germline V lookup: CDR1 SGDLS, CDR2 YYNGEE. Using reference TRBV9 and TRBJ2-2 for the parts outside the CDR3, the full variable domain is DSGVTQTPKHLITATGQRVTLRCSPRSGDLSVYWYQQSLDQGLQFLIQYYNGEERAKGNILERFSAQQFPDLHSELNLSSLELGDSALYFCASSPPDRVTGELFFGEGSRLTVL.

V usage is TRBV28 and J usage is TRBJ1-5; weak D call: TRBD1 (6 bases). The V end lost 4 bases, the J end lost 0 bases, and 16 bases lay between the germline ends. The CDR3 is made up of 17 amino acids. The germline V gene encodes CDR1 MDHEN and CDR2 SYDVKM. CDR3 nucleotide sequence: TGTGCCAGCAGTTCCTTTTTACAGGGTTCTAGCAATCAGCCCCAGCATTTT. Its translation is CASSSFLQGSSNQPQHF.

This clone was seen more than once but under ten times. The CDR3 DNA sequence: TGTGCCAGTCGGCTTGATGGACAGGCGATCGAGCAGTACTTC. This gives the protein CASRLDGQAIEQYF. The chain joins TRBV2 to TRBJ2-7; 7 nucleotides align to TRBD1. The junction had 14 bases not matched to a gene; V was cut back by 9 bases and J by 6 bases. Germline CDR1 and CDR2: SNHLY and FYNNEI. This CDR3 is 14 amino acids long.

This chain links TRBV9 with TRBJ2-1; 7 nucleotides align to TRBD1. With V trimmed by 4 bases and J by 7 bases, 11 bases remained unmatched. CDR3 length: 15 residues. The germline CDR1 and CDR2 sequences are SGDLS and YYNGEE. The CDR3 DNA reads TGTGCCAGCAGCACCCACGACCAGGGGGAGAATGAGCAGTTCTTC. Translating gives CASSTHDQGENEQFF.

This chain joins TRBV28 and TRBJ1-1; D may be TRBD1 (6 bases). Per the germline V gene, CDR1 is MDHEN and CDR2 is SYDVKM. This CDR3 region has 16 residues. The V end lost 5 bases, the J end lost 1 base, and 17 bases lay between the germline ends. The CDR3 protein is CASSPFSGAGNTEAFF. DNA for the CDR3: TGTGCCAGCAGTCCATTCTCGGGGGCAGGGAACACTGAAGCTTTCTTT.

Concerning this clone itself: No conserved phenylalanine or tryptophan ends this CDR3, so it is likely a read error. V is TRBV9 and J is TRBJ1-1, with D possibly TRBD1 on 5 matching bases. The CDR3 covers 14 residues. V dropped 5 bases and J dropped 3 bases, with 14 bases sitting between them. Germline V gene lookup returns CDR1 SGDLS and CDR2 YYNGEE. The CDR3 protein is CASSTQGPDTEAFL. As DNA, the CDR3 is TGTGCCAGCAGTACCCAGGGACCCGACACTGAAGCTTTCCTT.

V and J are TRBV6-1 and TRBJ2-2; the D is unclear. The V end was cut by 3 bases, the J end by 5 bases, with 16 bases between. CDR1 is MNHNS, CDR2 SASEGT, per germline. This CDR3 is 16 amino acids long. CDR3 sequence: CASSDRHAPRTGELFF. The CDR3 bases are TGTGCCAGCAGTGACCGACATGCCCCAAGGACCGGGGAGCTGTTTTTT.

This clone came up once. V gene TRBV29-1 combines with J gene TRBJ2-1; TRBD1 agrees at 7 bases. Trimming cost V 7 bases and J 16 bases; bases outside gene matches: 13. The CDR3 has 11 residues. Per germline, CDR1 SQVTM and CDR2 ANQGSEA. The CDR3 is CSAPLPTGEFF. Written as DNA, the CDR3 is TGCAGCGCCCCGCTCCCCACAGGGGAATTCTTC.

This chain joins TRBV15 and TRBJ1-5, with a weak D call TRBD1 (5 bases). This CDR3 is 15 amino acids long. Germline values: CDR1 LNHNV, CDR2 YYDKDF (reference sequence). Trimming took off 0 bases at V and 6 bases at J, with 12 bases between the two ends. The CDR3, as DNA: TGTGCCACCAGCAGAGATCGGGCAGGGAGTCAGCCCCAGCATTTT. Its protein is CATSRDRAGSQPQHF.